The text below deals with one T cell receptor beta chain. What it binds is not known. These data come from a study of PD-L1 blockade in urothelial cancer. Study details: Blood was subjected to analysis at 3 weeks (second dose) and 6 weeks following treatment start. When blood samples were assessed, the median T cell count was about 130,000.

General study results and limits: Larger 3-week expansion of tumor-associated blood clones was seen in durable-benefit patients.

CDR3 size: 15 residues. The V end lost 0 bases, the J end lost 6 bases, and 12 bases lay between the germline ends. Germline assignment: CDR1 SEHNR and CDR2 FQNEAQ (reference sequence). Per patient, between 1 and 8 samples were collected at pretreatment and on-treatment time points. Using immunoSEQ multiplex PCR, the repertoire was profiled, and TCRdb retains in-frame clones only, with some absent. The profile shows tens of thousands of clones, around 76% of them singletons. The specimen comprised PBMCs, sampled around atezolizumab (anti-PD-L1) treatment. The rearrangement uses TRBV7-9 and TRBJ1-5, with D possibly being TRBD1 (5 bases). The receptor comes from a man aged 65 to 79 with urothelial cancer. DNA of the CDR3: TGTGCCAGCAGCTTAGCGGATGCGGGGGGTCAGCCCCAGCATTTT. The encoded protein is CASSLADAGGQPQHF.